This TCR beta chain was recovered during a study of blood T cell repertoires in COVID-19. Study in general: T cells, B-cell-depleted T cells, or PBMCs supplied cDNA or gDNA.

The method was immunoSEQ multiplex PCR; TCRdb's version includes in-frame clones alone and lacks a portion of them. The sample has some 260,000 clones, about 86% seen once; the top ten hold around 3.9%. The CDR3 contains 16 residues. The trim removed 4 bases at V and 4 bases at J, leaving 8 bases unmatched. Germline V gene sequence: CDR1 SGHRS, CDR2 YFSETQ. The sample comprised PBMCs or T cells enriched from blood (not recorded which). The clonotype originates from a man aged 25-45 years with acute COVID-19. The chain carries TRBV5-1 and TRBJ2-3; 11 nucleotides align to TRBD2. The CDR3 DNA sequence: TGCGCCAGCAGCAGAATAGCGGGGGGGGCCGCAGATACGCAGTATTTT. Protein: CASSRIAGGAADTQYF.